The 23 T cell receptor beta chains reported below all come from one sample, sequenced in a study of a mutant IDH1 vaccine in newly diagnosed glioma. Time point of the sample: baseline, week 1 (first vaccination visit). Treatment indicated: pre-vaccination baseline after standard-of-care therapy. Sequenced by immunoSEQ multiplex PCR; TCRdb stores in-frame clones only, minus some. The sample includes about 32,000 clones, about four fifths of them seen just once. Sequencing was performed on PBMCs, taken from a glioma patient treated with radiotherapy, temozolomide or both. The receptors were sampled from a man aged 25-45 years with glioma.

The CDR3 DNA reads as TGTGCCGTAAGGGACAGAATGAACACTGAAGCTTTCTTT. Residues: CAVRDRMNTEAFF. The rearrangement joins TRBV6-1 to TRBJ1-1; TRBD1 aligns across 7 bases. Trimming removed 11 bases from V and 0 bases from J; junction bases left unmatched: 6. In germline, CDR1 is MNHNS, CDR2 SASEGT. The CDR3 is 13 residues long.

The rearrangement links TRBV20-1 to TRBJ2-5; no definite D call. V was cut by 5 bases and J by 4 bases, with 8 bases left in between. Germline CDR1 is DFQATT and CDR2 is SNEGSKA (reference sequence). The CDR3 runs to 11 residues. CDR3 in DNA: TGCAGTGCTGCCCTCCGAGAGACCCAGTACTTC. Translation gives CSAALRETQYF.

V is TRBV28 and J is TRBJ2-7, with D possibly being TRBD2 (5 bases). The germline V gene has CDR1 MDHEN and CDR2 SYDVKM. V lost 2 bases to trimming and J lost 0 bases, with 8 bases between them. The CDR3 contains 14 residues. The chain's CDR3 is CASSLVGSSYEQYF. Here the CDR3 DNA reads TGTGCCAGCAGTTTAGTGGGGAGCTCCTACGAGCAGTACTTC.

This rearrangement joins TRBV14 to TRBJ2-1, with D possibly being TRBD2 (5 bases). Germline CDR1 reads SGHDN; CDR2 reads FVKESK. This CDR3 comprises 14 residues. Trimming removed 1 base at V and 6 bases at J, with 10 bases between. In nucleotides, the CDR3 is TGTGCCAGCAGCCAAGCGGGGATGGCCAATGAGCAGTTCTTC. As protein: CASSQAGMANEQFF.

The V and J genes are TRBV2 and TRBJ1-5; D is perhaps TRBD1 (5 bases). The CDR3 loop spans 16 amino acids. Germline lookup yields CDR1 SNHLY and CDR2 FYNNEI. V dropped 1 base and J dropped 4 bases, with 14 bases sitting between them. The CDR3 DNA follows: TGTGCCAGCAGTGAAGGCCTCATTGGGGGAAATCAGCCCCAGCATTTT. Translation: CASSEGLIGGNQPQHF. The full variable domain, in which reference TRBV2 and TRBJ1-5 provide the parts outside the CDR3, is EPEVTQTPSHQVTQMGQEVILRCVPISNHLYFYWYRQILGQKVEFLVSFYNNEISEKSEIFDDQFSVERPDGSNFTLKIRSTKLEDSAMYFCASSEGLIGGNQPQHFGDGTRLSIL.

The V call is TRBV5-4, the J call TRBJ1-2; the match to TRBD1 covers 9 bases. Losses at the gene ends were 3 bases for V and 6 bases for J; bases not matched to a gene: 15. This CDR3 is built from 17 residues. The V gene's germline CDR1 is SGHNT and CDR2 YYREEE (reference sequence). The CDR3 nucleotides read TGTGCCAGCAGCTCCCCCCGGACAGGGGTGATCGAAGATGGCTACACCTTC. It encodes CASSSPRTGVIEDGYTF.

This clone came up once. The gene calls are TRBV6-1 and TRBJ1-5; tentatively, D is TRBD1 (6 bases). The CDR3 runs 15 residues. In germline, CDR1 is MNHNS, CDR2 SASEGT. With 4 bases removed from V and 6 bases from J, the gap between germline ends came to 16 bases. CDR3 loop: CASSARDTDPQPQHF. CDR3 DNA sequence: TGTGCCAGCAGTGCCCGGGACACAGACCCTCAGCCCCAGCATTTT.

This clone was recorded a few times. As DNA, the CDR3 is TGTGCCAGCAGTTCCGGACAGGTCACAGATACGCAGTATTTT. This encodes CASSSGQVTDTQYF. V and J are TRBV6-6 and TRBJ2-3; 7 nucleotides line up with TRBD1. CDR1 MNHNY and CDR2 SVGAGI come from the germline V gene (reference sequence). CDR3 length equals 14 residues. J was trimmed by 2 bases and V by 4 bases; bases with no gene match: 3.

J is TRBJ2-3 and V is TRBV30; tentative D call: TRBD1 (5 bases). V gave up 2 bases and J gave up 0 bases, with 9 bases separating them. CDR1 GTSNPN and CDR2 SVGIG come from the germline V gene (reference sequence). This CDR3 comprises 14 residues. CDR3 in amino acids: CAWSRTLSTDTQYF. CDR3 bases: TGTGCCTGGAGTCGGACACTCAGCACAGATACGCAGTATTTT.

The CDR3 reads CASSLGQGISTGNTIYF. The CDR3 DNA is TGTGCCAGCAGCTTGGGACAGGGAATTAGTACTGGAAACACCATATATTTT. V and J are TRBV5-4 and TRBJ1-3; 7 bases map to TRBD1. Germline V CDR1 and CDR2: SGHNT, YYREEE (reference sequence). This CDR3 contains 17 residues. Trimming cost V 0 bases and J 2 bases; bases outside gene matches: 8. The full variable domain, completed using reference TRBV5-4 and TRBJ1-3, is ETGVTQSPTHLIKTRGQQVTLRCSSQSGHNTVSWYQQALGQGPQFIFQYYREEENGRGNFPPRFSGLQFPNYSSELNVNALELDDSALYLCASSLGQGISTGNTIYFGEGSWLTVV.

V usage is TRBV11-2 and J usage is TRBJ1-5, with 7 bases identical to TRBD1. CDR1 is SGHAT, CDR2 FQNNGV, per germline. With 0 bases clipped from V and 6 bases from J, the junction kept 5 bases outside the gene matches. CDR3 size: 15 residues. The CDR3 nucleotides are TGTGCCAGCAGCTTAGACCCCTCAGGGGGTCAGCCCCAGCATTTT. Translated: CASSLDPSGGQPQHF.

This clone was counted only a few times. V and J are TRBV6-4 and TRBJ2-1; 9 bases are a match to TRBD1. Germline V gene lookup returns CDR1 MRHNA and CDR2 SNTAGT. The CDR3 sequence is 13 residues long. With 4 bases clipped from V and 10 bases from J, the junction kept 5 bases outside the gene matches. The CDR3 nucleotides are TGTGCCAGCAGTGGCACAGGGGGCCGGGAGCAGTTCTTC. It is translated as CASSGTGGREQFF.

V and J are TRBV5-1 and TRBJ2-1; 9 bases agree with TRBD2. V lost 4 bases, J lost 3 bases, and 2 bases stayed unmatched. The germline V gene has CDR1 SGHRS and CDR2 YFSETQ. This CDR3 is built from 14 residues. CDR3 in DNA: TGCGCCAGCAGCCAGCGGGGGGACTACAATGAGCAGTTCTTC. Amino acids: CASSQRGDYNEQFF.

This chain links TRBV5-1 with TRBJ2-5, with a possible D match to TRBD1 (5 bases). Trimming shortened V by 0 bases and J by 5 bases, and 23 bases separated the two germline ends. The CDR3 loop spans 18 amino acids. Per germline, CDR1 SGHRS and CDR2 YFSETQ. DNA of the CDR3: TGCGCCAGCAGCTTGGGGTTGGGGCGCCCCGGTCCCCAGGAGACCCAGTACTTC. This translates into CASSLGLGRPGPQETQYF. The variable domain in full, with the rest retrieved from reference TRBV5-1 and TRBJ2-5, is KAGVTQTPRYLIKTRGQQVTLSCSPISGHRSVSWYQQTPGQGLQFLFEYFSETQRNKGNFPGRFSGRQFSNSRSEMNVSTLELGDSALYLCASSLGLGRPGPQETQYFGPGTRLLVL.

This chain links TRBV2 with TRBJ1-2; no clear D gene. Trimming cost V 1 base and J 4 bases, with 4 bases left between them. Germline lookup yields CDR1 SNHLY and CDR2 FYNNEI. This CDR3 has 12 residues. The CDR3 reads CASSEGSYGYTF. DNA of the CDR3: TGTGCCAGCAGTGAAGGCAGCTATGGCTACACCTTC.

The gene calls are TRBV15 and TRBJ2-3; D uncertain. CDR1 and CDR2 from the germline V gene are LNHNV and YYDKDF (reference sequence). There are 14 residues in the CDR3. V gave up 1 base and J gave up 2 bases, with 7 bases separating them. In DNA, the CDR3 is TGTGCCACCAGCAGAGTGCAGTCCACAGATACGCAGTATTTT. Translation gives CATSRVQSTDTQYF.

The rearrangement links TRBV27 to TRBJ2-5, with 13 nucleotides matching TRBD2. The CDR3 runs 19 residues. The germline V gene has CDR1 MNHEY and CDR2 SMNVEV (reference sequence). J gave up 2 bases and V 3 bases, and 12 bases lay outside the gene matches. The CDR3 DNA is TGTGCCAGCAGTTTGTCTCCCCCGGGACTAGCGGGGACGCAAGAGACCCAGTACTTC. Translation gives CASSLSPPGLAGTQETQYF.

The chain uses TRBV19 and TRBJ1-5; possible D gene TRBD1, 5 bases. Germline V gene data show CDR1 as LNHDA and CDR2 as SQIVND (reference sequence). Trimming stripped 8 bases from V and 6 bases from J, with 17 bases between. CDR3 size: 14 residues. This chain's CDR3 is CASWAVGGGQPQHF. DNA for the CDR3: TGTGCCAGTTGGGCTGTTGGGGGGGGTCAGCCCCAGCATTTT.

The V and J genes are TRBV30 and TRBJ1-1, with D perhaps TRBD1 (5 bases). Trimming cost V 0 bases and J 3 bases, with 14 bases left between them. The CDR3 is 15 residues long. CDR1 and CDR2 (germline): GTSNPN, SVGIG (reference sequence). CDR3 bases: TGTGCCTGGAGTGTCAGGGACCGATACCACACTGAAGCTTTCTTT. Protein: CAWSVRDRYHTEAFF.

The chain joins TRBV13 to TRBJ2-6, with D possibly being TRBD1 or TRBD2 (5 bases each). The length of the CDR3 is 16 residues. V lost 1 base and J lost 1, with 8 bases in between. Germline lookup yields CDR1 PRHDT and CDR2 FYEKMQ (reference sequence). The CDR3 DNA is TGTGCCAGCAGCTTAGATGAGGGGTCTGGGGCCAACGTCCTGACTTTC. Its protein product is CASSLDEGSGANVLTF.

The chain uses TRBV2 and TRBJ2-2; 12 bases match TRBD2. Germline assignment: CDR1 SNHLY and CDR2 FYNNEI. The V segment lost 5 bases and the J segment 6 bases; nucleotides outside the gene matches: 7. The CDR3 has 16 residues. CDR3 sequence (DNA): TGTGCCAGCAGTCCCGGGACTAGCGGGTTGGCCGGGGAGCTGTTTTTT. Translating it yields CASSPGTSGLAGELFF.

The chain employs TRBV9 and TRBJ2-7; 10 bases align to TRBD2. Unmatched junction bases numbered 14, after V lost 4 bases and J lost 7 bases. Germline CDR1 and CDR2: SGDLS and YYNGEE. The CDR3 totals 16 residues. The CDR3 sequence is CASSPDMPGLALEQYF. In DNA, the CDR3 is TGTGCCAGCAGCCCGGACATGCCGGGACTAGCGTTGGAGCAGTACTTC. Using reference TRBV9 and TRBJ2-7 for the parts outside the CDR3, the full variable domain is DSGVTQTPKHLITATGQRVTLRCSPRSGDLSVYWYQQSLDQGLQFLIQYYNGEERAKGNILERFSAQQFPDLHSELNLSSLELGDSALYFCASSPDMPGLALEQYFGPGTRLTVT.

This clone was recorded once. The chain employs TRBV2 and TRBJ1-5; no firm D call. The V end lost 4 bases, the J end lost 2 bases, and 0 bases lay between the germline ends. The CDR3 is 11 residues long. CDR1 is SNHLY, CDR2 FYNNEI, per germline. CDR3 DNA: TGTGCCAGCAGTGGCAATCAGCCCCAGCATTTT. Its protein product is CASSGNQPQHF.